The present TCR beta chain was sequenced within a study of PD-L1 blockade in urothelial cancer. Across the whole study: In 2014 therapy began: atezolizumab 1,200 mg intravenously every 3 weeks. Male sex and bladder-origin urothelial cancer characterized about 85% of the roughly 30 patients. Median blood clonality was roughly 0.072, with 82,636 unique TCRs.

Documented time point: pretreatment peripheral blood. Urothelial carcinoma in patients was locally advanced or metastatic. TCRdb's table, derived via immunoSEQ multiplex PCR, lists solely in-frame clones and lacks some. The sample records 100,000 to 150,000 clones, about four fifths being singletons. V lost 5 bases and J lost 9; bases outside the gene matches: 3. The CDR3 consists of 13 residues. Germline CDR1 reads MNHEY; CDR2 reads SVGAGI. V gene TRBV6-5 combines with J gene TRBJ1-6, with 8 bases that match TRBD1. The TCR sequence derives from a man in his fifties with urothelial cancer. This material consisted of PBMCs, taken around atezolizumab (anti-PD-L1) treatment. CDR3 sequence reads: CASSRQGSSPLHF. CDR3 sequence (DNA): TGTGCCAGCAGTAGACAGGGGAGTTCACCCCTCCACTTT.